Given below is one T cell receptor (beta chain) in context. Its antigen is undetermined. This record belongs to a study of Ad26.COV2.S vaccination and SARS-CoV-2 variants. On the study more broadly: Donor participated within the Ad26.COV2.S arm of the COV1001 trial.

Study results and caveats: Breadth and depth estimates from TCRs may understate total T cell responses.

The treatment was: some 19 received Ad26.COV2.S at low or high dose, single or two shots; about 5 received placebo; per-sample allocation not given. The samples date from day 63 after the first vaccine or placebo injection. Repertoires were generated with immunoSEQ multiplex PCR, while TCRdb's copy carries only in-frame clones and drops some. The sample has 400,000 to 500,000 clones; 89% are singletons. This TCR came from a person aged 18-60 years who received the Ad26.COV2.S COVID-19 vaccine or a placebo. The specimen was peripheral blood, collected in a trial of Ad26.COV2.S vaccine versus placebo.

Here the CDR3 DNA reads TGTGCCAGCAGTTTTGGGGGGAGTTACTATGGCTACACCTTC. Its translation is CASSFGGSYYGYTF. This chain connects TRBV28 to TRBJ1-2, with D possibly matching TRBD1 (5 bases). From germline, CDR1 is MDHEN and CDR2 SYDVKM. V dropped 3 bases and J dropped 3 bases, with 11 bases sitting between them. This CDR3 comprises 14 residues.